Listed here are 8 T cell receptor beta chains from one sample, sequenced in a study of cytomegalovirus exposure and HLA in healthy donors. The PCR made use of 60 Vbeta and 13 Jbeta primers. Clones were sequenced by immunoSEQ multiplex PCR, and TCRdb holds only the in-frame ones, with some missing. In the table there are about 130,000 clones, approximately 68% of which are singletons. Material: PBMCs. The origin of the receptors is a man aged 25 to 40 in good health and CMV-seropositive.

This clone has just a few counts. V and J are TRBV7-9 and TRBJ2-5, with D possibly being TRBD2 (6 bases). V lost 4 bases to trimming and J lost 8 bases, with 23 bases between them. Per the germline V gene, CDR1 is SEHNR and CDR2 is FQNEAQ (reference sequence). The CDR3 covers 16 residues. In nucleotides, the CDR3 is TGTGCCAGCAGCTCCCCCTGGGGGGAGGCCGGTTTAACCCAGTACTTC. This translates into CASSSPWGEAGLTQYF.

V gene TRBV10-1 combines with J gene TRBJ2-1; 9 bases match TRBD2. The germline V gene encodes CDR1 WNHNN and CDR2 SYGVQD (reference sequence). The CDR3 consists of 17 residues. The V segment lost 3 bases and the J segment 8 bases; nucleotides outside the gene matches: 14. The CDR3 is CASSDSSVAGVYHEQFF. Here the CDR3 DNA reads TGCGCCAGCAGTGATTCTTCCGTAGCGGGAGTTTACCATGAGCAGTTCTTC.

This chain uses TRBV27 with TRBJ2-7, with 12 bases fitting TRBD2. Germline V lookup: CDR1 MNHEY, CDR2 SMNVEV (reference sequence). V gave up 6 bases and J gave up 5 bases; unmatched junction bases: 17. The CDR3 sequence is 18 residues long. CDR3 in amino acids: CASSPIPLAGGLGHEQYF. As DNA, the CDR3 is TGTGCCAGCAGCCCCATTCCTCTAGCGGGAGGGCTCGGCCACGAGCAGTACTTC.

This chain links TRBV27 with TRBJ2-5, with D maybe TRBD1 (6 bases). The germline V gene has CDR1 MNHEY and CDR2 SMNVEV (reference sequence). The CDR3 runs to 14 residues. The V gene lost 0 bases and the J gene lost 5 bases, with 10 bases spanning the gap. The CDR3, as DNA: TGTGCCAGCAGTTTATCGACAGGCCTGGAGACCCAGTACTTC. Translating gives CASSLSTGLETQYF.

The chain joins TRBV4-2 to TRBJ2-3; TRBD2 aligns across 13 bases. The length of the CDR3 is 16 residues. Germline V lookup: CDR1 LGHNA, CDR2 YNFKEQ. The ends lost 2 bases at V and 4 bases at J; junction bases unmatched: 3. Here the CDR3 DNA reads TGTGCCAGCAGCCAACGACTAGCGGGAGGCCCAGATACGCAGTATTTT. It specifies CASSQRLAGGPDTQYF.

This chain connects TRBV6-5 to TRBJ1-3, with 9 bases identical to TRBD1. There are 14 residues in the CDR3. V lost 7 bases and J lost 3; bases outside the gene matches: 4. Germline V gene sequence: CDR1 MNHEY, CDR2 SVGAGI. CDR3 residues: CASIPDRGGNTIYF. CDR3 DNA sequence: TGTGCCAGCATTCCGGACAGGGGTGGAAACACCATATATTTT.

The rearrangement uses TRBV6-5 and TRBJ2-4, with a tentative D call TRBD1 (6 bases). There are 13 residues in the CDR3. In germline, CDR1 is MNHEY, CDR2 SVGAGI. Trimming stripped 3 bases from V and 6 bases from J, with 9 bases between. The CDR3 here is CASSYVRGNIQYF. The CDR3, as DNA: TGTGCCAGCAGTTATGTCAGGGGAAACATTCAGTACTTC.

The rearrangement uses TRBV5-1 and TRBJ1-1, with 10 bases that match TRBD1. J lost 0 bases, V lost 4 bases, and 3 bases had no gene match. Germline CDR1 is SGHRS and CDR2 is YFSETQ. The CDR3 has 15 residues. CDR3 sequence (DNA): TGCGCCAGCAGCCCCGGACAGGGGGTGAACACTGAAGCTTTCTTT. Amino acid sequence: CASSPGQGVNTEAFF.